The 2 T cell receptor beta chains listed next were all sequenced from one sample in a study of early T cells in non-severe SARS-CoV-2 infection. TCRdb ran MiXCR on the 5' RACE reads and lists one entry per CDR3 protein. The table lists roughly 41,000 distinct CDR3 sequences, over 5% of them singletons. Sequencing was performed on whole blood, taken at baseline. The receptors here all came from an adult who was a healthcare worker with PCR-confirmed SARS-CoV-2 infection or an uninfected control (not recorded which).

This clonotype was observed many times. The chain employs TRBV5-1 and TRBJ1-6; a possible D gene is TRBD1 (5 bases). This CDR3 has 13 amino acids. Trimming left V 7 bases short and J 3 bases short, with 8 bases between. Germline V CDR1 and CDR2: SGHRS, YFSETQ. CDR3 loop: CASGDSYNSPLHF. DNA for the CDR3: TGCGCCAGCGGCGACAGCTATAATTCACCCCTCCACTTT.

This clonotype was counted at least ten times. V is TRBV6-5 and J is TRBJ1-2; D not resolved. The V gene's germline CDR1 is MNHEY and CDR2 SVGAGI. The ends were cut back, 5 bases at V and 2 bases at J, with 9 bases in the middle. This CDR3 spans 13 amino acids. The CDR3 sequence is CASSTAANYGYTF. The CDR3 coding sequence is TGTGCCAGCAGTACAGCCGCCAACTATGGCTACACCTTC.